This T cell receptor (beta chain) was observed in a study of blood T cell repertoires in COVID-19. Study as a whole: Researchers got acute and convalescent COVID-19 samples from the United States, Italy and Spain. T cells, B-cell-depleted T cells, or PBMCs provided the cDNA or gDNA that served as material.

Authors' analysis steps: Estimates of nucleated cell counts were drawn from the amplification of reference gene primers. Sequenced by immunoSEQ multiplex PCR; TCRdb stores in-frame clones only, minus some. V, J and clone size are those of that table, while D and trimming were read from the DNA. Of some 98,000 clones in the sample, 84% are singletons; the top ten hold 20% to 30%. This CDR3 is 18 amino acids long. V was pared by 4 bases and J by 7 bases, with 17 bases of the junction left unmatched. CDR1 and CDR2 from the germline V gene are LGHDT and YNNKEL (reference sequence). The sequence was obtained from a man between 60 and 75 years old with acute or convalescent COVID-19. The V call is TRBV3-1 (or the pseudogene TRBV3-2), the J call TRBJ2-7, with TRBD1 identical over 12 bases. The sample consisted of peripheral blood. The CDR3 region has the DNA TGTGCCAGCAGCCTACAACCGGGACAGGGGGCGAACACACGAGAGCAGTACTTC. Protein: CASSLQPGQGANTREQYF.